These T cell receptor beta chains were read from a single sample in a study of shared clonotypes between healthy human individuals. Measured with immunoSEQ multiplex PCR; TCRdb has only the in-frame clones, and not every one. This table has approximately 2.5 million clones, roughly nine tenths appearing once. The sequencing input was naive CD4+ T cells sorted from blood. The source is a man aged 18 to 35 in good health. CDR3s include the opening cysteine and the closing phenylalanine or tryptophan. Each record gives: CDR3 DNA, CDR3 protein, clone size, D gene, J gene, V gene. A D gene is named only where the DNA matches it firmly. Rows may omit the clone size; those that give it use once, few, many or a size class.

CDR3nt: TGCGCCAGCAGTGACAGGTCCCTTGATCAGCCCCAGCATTTT; CDR3aa: CASSDRSLDQPQHF; abundance: NA; d_gene: NA; j_gene: TRBJ1-5; v_gene: TRBV10-2
CDR3nt: TGTGCCTGGAGTGTATTGCGAGGGGATAATTCACCCCTCCACTTT; CDR3aa: CAWSVLRGDNSPLHF; abundance: NA; d_gene: NA; j_gene: TRBJ1-6; v_gene: TRBV30
CDR3nt: TGCGCCAGCAGCTTACCAGACTCTGGGGCCAACGTCCTGACTTTC; CDR3aa: CASSLPDSGANVLTF; abundance: once; d_gene: NA; j_gene: TRBJ2-6; v_gene: TRBV5-1
CDR3nt: TGTGCCAGCAGTTACGACCTAACCTACGAGCAGTACTTC; CDR3aa: CASSYDLTYEQYF; abundance: NA; d_gene: NA; j_gene: TRBJ2-7; v_gene: TRBV6-6
CDR3nt: TGTGCCCTAGGAACGTCGGCACCTGAAGCTTTCTTT; CDR3aa: CALGTSAPEAFF; abundance: NA; d_gene: NA; j_gene: TRBJ1-1; v_gene: TRBV2
CDR3nt: TGTGCCAGCAGTTTACGGGGCAACACTGAAGCTTTCTTT; CDR3aa: CASSLRGNTEAFF; abundance: once; d_gene: NA; j_gene: TRBJ1-1; v_gene: TRBV27
CDR3nt: TGTGCCATCAGGACAGGTAGCAATCAGCCCCAGCATTTT; CDR3aa: CAIRTGSNQPQHF; abundance: NA; d_gene: NA; j_gene: TRBJ1-5; v_gene: TRBV10-3
CDR3nt: TGTGCCAGCAGCCAAGTGGCTAGCGGGGGAGGTGAGCAGTACTTC; CDR3aa: CASSQVASGGGEQYF; abundance: NA; d_gene: TRBD2; j_gene: TRBJ2-7; v_gene: TRBV14
CDR3nt: TGTGCCAGCAGCGTCGACAGGGTTAACACAGATACGCAGTATTTT; CDR3aa: CASSVDRVNTDTQYF; abundance: NA; d_gene: TRBD1; j_gene: TRBJ2-3; v_gene: TRBV2
CDR3nt: TGTGCCTGGAGTGTGGGGACACGAGAAGCTTTCTTT; CDR3aa: CAWSVGTREAFF; abundance: few; d_gene: NA; j_gene: TRBJ1-1; v_gene: TRBV30
CDR3nt: TGTGCCTGGAGTATTCAGGTTAGCAATCAGCCCCAGCATTTT; CDR3aa: CAWSIQVSNQPQHF; abundance: NA; d_gene: NA; j_gene: TRBJ1-5; v_gene: TRBV30
CDR3nt: TGTGCCTGGAGTGGAACGGGGATTAGCAATCAGCCCCAGCATTTT; CDR3aa: CAWSGTGISNQPQHF; abundance: NA; d_gene: NA; j_gene: TRBJ1-5; v_gene: TRBV30
CDR3nt: TGTGCCAGCAGTTATCAGCGGGAACCCTACGAGCAGTACTTC; CDR3aa: CASSYQREPYEQYF; abundance: NA; d_gene: TRBD2; j_gene: TRBJ2-7; v_gene: TRBV6-6
CDR3nt: TGTGCCATCAGTGAGTCGTTACAGTATGGCGAGCAGTACTTC; CDR3aa: CAISESLQYGEQYF; abundance: NA; d_gene: NA; j_gene: TRBJ2-7; v_gene: TRBV10-3
CDR3nt: TGTGCCAGCAGTACGAGGGGGGGCAATGTCTACGAGCAGTACTTC; CDR3aa: CASSTRGGNVYEQYF; abundance: NA; d_gene: NA; j_gene: TRBJ2-7; v_gene: TRBV27
CDR3nt: TGTGCCAGCAGCTCGAGACTAGCGGGAGGGCCGGAGCAGTTCTTC; CDR3aa: CASSSRLAGGPEQFF; abundance: NA; d_gene: TRBD2; j_gene: TRBJ2-1; v_gene: TRBV7-2
CDR3nt: TGTGCCAGCAGCCCGGGTGGATGGACAGATACGCAGTATTTT; CDR3aa: CASSPGGWTDTQYF; abundance: NA; d_gene: NA; j_gene: TRBJ2-3; v_gene: TRBV11-2
CDR3nt: TGCGCCAGCAGCCCGGCCCGGGACAGGGTTCTAACTGAAGCTTTCTTT; CDR3aa: CASSPARDRVLTEAFF; abundance: few; d_gene: TRBD1; j_gene: TRBJ1-1; v_gene: TRBV4-1
CDR3nt: TGTGGGGCGGGACAGGTCGGGGAGCTGTTTTTT; CDR3aa: CGAGQVGELFF; abundance: NA; d_gene: TRBD1; j_gene: TRBJ2-2; v_gene: TRBV6-1
CDR3nt: TGTGCCTGGAGTAGAAGGGAGAACATTCAGTACTTC; CDR3aa: CAWSRRENIQYF; abundance: few; d_gene: NA; j_gene: TRBJ2-4; v_gene: TRBV30
CDR3nt: TGTGCCAGCAGTTACGCCCCGGACGAAACTAATGAAAAACTGTTTTTT; CDR3aa: CASSYAPDETNEKLFF; abundance: NA; d_gene: NA; j_gene: TRBJ1-4; v_gene: TRBV6-7
CDR3nt: TGTGCCAGCAGTTACTCAGCCGGGACCACTTATGGCTACACCTTC; CDR3aa: CASSYSAGTTYGYTF; abundance: NA; d_gene: NA; j_gene: TRBJ1-2; v_gene: TRBV6-5
CDR3nt: TGTGCCAGCAGCGCCCGTTCCTCCGCGGGGGGAGCAGATACGCAGTATTTT; CDR3aa: CASSARSSAGGADTQYF; abundance: NA; d_gene: TRBD2; j_gene: TRBJ2-3; v_gene: TRBV9
CDR3nt: TGTGCCAGCAGAACTAGCGGGGGGGGACCTGGGGCCAACGTCCTGACTTTC; CDR3aa: CASRTSGGGPGANVLTF; abundance: NA; d_gene: TRBD2; j_gene: TRBJ2-6; v_gene: TRBV27
CDR3nt: TGTGCCAGCAGCGTAGGGCCTAGCGGGTTGGGCGAGCAGTACTTC; CDR3aa: CASSVGPSGLGEQYF; abundance: NA; d_gene: TRBD2; j_gene: TRBJ2-7; v_gene: TRBV9
CDR3nt: TGTGCCAGCAAAGAGGGAGGCGCCAAAAACATTCAGTACTTC; CDR3aa: CASKEGGAKNIQYF; abundance: NA; d_gene: NA; j_gene: TRBJ2-4; v_gene: TRBV28
CDR3nt: TGTGCCAGCAGTGGCCCTAGCGGGTATAGCTCCTACAATGAGCAGTTCTTC; CDR3aa: CASSGPSGYSSYNEQFF; abundance: NA; d_gene: TRBD2; j_gene: TRBJ2-1; v_gene: TRBV6-1
CDR3nt: TGTGCCAGCGGCGGGGGACTAGCGGGAGTGGGCACCGGGGAGCTGTTTTTT; CDR3aa: CASGGGLAGVGTGELFF; abundance: NA; d_gene: TRBD2; j_gene: TRBJ2-2; v_gene: TRBV27
CDR3nt: TGTGCCAGCAGCATTTCGAATTGGAGCGAAAAACTGTTTTTT; CDR3aa: CASSISNWSEKLFF; abundance: NA; d_gene: NA; j_gene: TRBJ1-4; v_gene: TRBV6-6
CDR3nt: TGCGCCAGCAGCCAACCCGGGGGAATAGCGGGAGGTCGCTCCTACAATGAGCAGTTCTTC; CDR3aa: CASSQPGGIAGGRSYNEQFF; abundance: NA; d_gene: TRBD2; j_gene: TRBJ2-1; v_gene: TRBV4-3
CDR3nt: TGTGCTCATACAGGAGACCCTTACCCGAGGACTGAAGCTTTCTTT; CDR3aa: CAHTGDPYPRTEAFF; abundance: NA; d_gene: NA; j_gene: TRBJ1-1; v_gene: TRBV30
CDR3nt: TGTGCCGGCCGCAGGGGGAATCAGCCCCAGCATTTT; CDR3aa: CAGRRGNQPQHF; abundance: NA; d_gene: TRBD1; j_gene: TRBJ1-5; v_gene: TRBV6-5
CDR3nt: TGTGCCAGCAGCAACCGACTAGCGGGATTTAGCACAGATACGCAGTATTTT; CDR3aa: CASSNRLAGFSTDTQYF; abundance: NA; d_gene: TRBD2; j_gene: TRBJ2-3; v_gene: TRBV7-9
CDR3nt: TGTGCCAGCACCATCCCAAGGGGATCCCTAGGGGGTTCTGGGGCCAACGTCCTGACTTTC; CDR3aa: CASTIPRGSLGGSGANVLTF; abundance: NA; d_gene: NA; j_gene: TRBJ2-6; v_gene: TRBV2
CDR3nt: TGTGCCAGCTCACCATTCACAGGGCAGGAACAGCCCCAGCATTTT; CDR3aa: CASSPFTGQEQPQHF; abundance: NA; d_gene: NA; j_gene: TRBJ1-5; v_gene: TRBV18
CDR3nt: TGTGCCATCAGACCCGGGACAGGGGTGAATCAGCCCCAGCATTTT; CDR3aa: CAIRPGTGVNQPQHF; abundance: NA; d_gene: TRBD1; j_gene: TRBJ1-5; v_gene: TRBV10-3
CDR3nt: TGTGCCAGCAGCAAGGTGATAGCGCCCCGGAACTATGGCTACACCTTC; CDR3aa: CASSKVIAPRNYGYTF; abundance: NA; d_gene: NA; j_gene: TRBJ1-2; v_gene: TRBV21-1
CDR3nt: TGTGCCAGCAGCTTAGGCCGGAACACTGAAGCTTTCTTT; CDR3aa: CASSLGRNTEAFF; abundance: NA; d_gene: NA; j_gene: TRBJ1-1; v_gene: TRBV7-6
CDR3nt: TGTGCCAGCAGTTTATCGGGACAGAGGTCAGATACGCAGTATTTT; CDR3aa: CASSLSGQRSDTQYF; abundance: NA; d_gene: TRBD1; j_gene: TRBJ2-3; v_gene: TRBV27
CDR3nt: TGTGCCACGCTGAGGGAAGAAGGGGCCAACATTCAGTACTTC; CDR3aa: CATLREEGANIQYF; abundance: NA; d_gene: NA; j_gene: TRBJ2-4; v_gene: TRBV2
CDR3nt: TGTGCCAGCAGCGCCCCCGGGGGGCGCGGCGCCGGGGAGCTGTTTTTT; CDR3aa: CASSAPGGRGAGELFF; abundance: NA; d_gene: NA; j_gene: TRBJ2-2; v_gene: TRBV9
CDR3nt: TGTGCCAGCAGCTTATGGGGGACAGTCTCTGGAAACACCATATATTTT; CDR3aa: CASSLWGTVSGNTIYF; abundance: NA; d_gene: TRBD1; j_gene: TRBJ1-3; v_gene: TRBV7-2
CDR3nt: TGTGCCAGCGGGGCACAGGGCGAAAACATTCAGTACTTC; CDR3aa: CASGAQGENIQYF; abundance: NA; d_gene: NA; j_gene: TRBJ2-4; v_gene: TRBV5-4
CDR3nt: TGTGCCAGCAGTTTACAGGGCTACTATGGCTACACCTTC; CDR3aa: CASSLQGYYGYTF; abundance: NA; d_gene: NA; j_gene: TRBJ1-2; v_gene: TRBV27
CDR3nt: TGTGCCAGCACCTTTGACAGGGGGACAATTTATGAGCAGTTCTTC; CDR3aa: CASTFDRGTIYEQFF; abundance: NA; d_gene: TRBD1; j_gene: TRBJ2-1; v_gene: TRBV7-2
CDR3nt: TGTGCCAGCAGCCTGGACGGTTACACTGAAGCTTTCTTT; CDR3aa: CASSLDGYTEAFF; abundance: NA; d_gene: NA; j_gene: TRBJ1-1; v_gene: TRBV7-3
CDR3nt: TGTGCCAGCAGTTCACGGGGGGGGAACACTGAAGCTTTCTTT; CDR3aa: CASSSRGGNTEAFF; abundance: few; d_gene: NA; j_gene: TRBJ1-1; v_gene: TRBV27
CDR3nt: TGTGCCAGCAAATCTGGCGTTTTAGGGCCCCAGCATTTT; CDR3aa: CASKSGVLGPQHF; abundance: NA; d_gene: NA; j_gene: TRBJ1-5; v_gene: TRBV6-6
CDR3nt: TGTGCCAGCAGCTTAGCTAGCGGGAGACACACCGGGGAGCTGTTTTTT; CDR3aa: CASSLASGRHTGELFF; abundance: NA; d_gene: TRBD2; j_gene: TRBJ2-2; v_gene: TRBV11-2